Following are 5 T cell receptor beta chains from one sample sequenced in a study of T cell responses to AZD1222 COVID-19 vaccine. Assay used: immunoSEQ multiplex PCR; TCRdb lists only in-frame clones, some missing. The data show some 99,000 clones, about 87% seen once. The source was peripheral blood, collected 28 days after the second AZD1222 dose. The receptors derive from an adult who received the AZD1222 COVID-19 vaccine.

The table lists this clone with a count of one. The gene calls are TRBV25-1 and TRBJ1-2; D is ambiguous. The CDR3 loop spans 11 amino acids. V was pared by 5 bases and J by 8 bases, with 9 bases between. Germline CDR1 MGHDK, CDR2 SYGVNS. The CDR3 loop is CASSTLSGYTF. The CDR3 DNA sequence: TGTGCCAGCAGTACGCTTTCCGGCTACACCTTC.

This rearrangement joins TRBV7-9 to TRBJ1-2; D gene unclear. This CDR3 region has 12 residues. V lost 8 bases, J lost 4 bases, and 11 bases lay in between. Germline CDR1 SEHNR, CDR2 FQNEAQ (reference sequence). The CDR3 loop is CASGEEAYGYTF. The CDR3 nucleotides read TGTGCCAGCGGTGAGGAGGCCTATGGCTACACCTTC.

This chain connects TRBV27 to TRBJ2-7; possibly TRBD2 for D (6 bases). V shed 6 bases and J shed 4 bases, with 19 bases lying between them. Germline loops: CDR1 MNHEY, CDR2 SMNVEV (reference sequence). This CDR3 has 15 amino acids. The CDR3 sequence is CASRRSSGVVYEQYF. The CDR3, as DNA: TGTGCCAGCAGGAGGAGCTCGGGGGTCGTTTACGAGCAGTACTTC.

The chain carries TRBV29-1 and TRBJ2-5, with D uncertain. The germline CDR1 and CDR2 sequences are SQVTM and ANQGSEA. There are 11 residues in the CDR3. V was clipped by 1 base and J by 5 bases, with 5 bases between them. The CDR3, as DNA: TGCAGCGTTGAAGTTGGGGAGACCCAGTACTTC. Residues: CSVEVGETQYF.

The V gene is TRBV6-2 or TRBV6-3, the J gene TRBJ1-2; the D gene is possibly TRBD1 (6 bases). Per germline, CDR1 MNHEY and CDR2 SVGEGT. There are 18 residues in the CDR3. The V end was cut by 4 bases, the J end by 0 bases, with 21 bases between. CDR3 DNA sequence: TGTGCCAGCAGTTTTCCCCAGGGACATTTATCTTCTAACTATGGCTACACCTTC. It translates to CASSFPQGHLSSNYGYTF.